Following are 28 T cell receptor beta chains from one sample sequenced in a study of sequential checkpoint blockade in melanoma. Profiled with immunoSEQ multiplex PCR; TCRdb holds only in-frame clones, not every one. The sample lists about 5,300 clones; around 53% were seen once. The sample's treatment: randomized to nivolumab then ipilimumab (arm A) or the reverse (arm B). The sample was CD8+ T cells sorted from blood (inferred from file names), taken from a patient given nivolumab and ipilimumab in sequence. These receptor sequences come from a human donor with melanoma.

V and J are TRBV27 and TRBJ2-7; TRBD2 aligns across 9 bases. CDR3 size: 13 residues. V gave up 7 bases and J gave up 7 bases; unmatched junction bases: 8. Germline CDR1 MNHEY, CDR2 SMNVEV (reference sequence). Here the CDR3 DNA reads TGTGCCAGCACCGGCGGGGGGGCTGGGGAGCAGTACTTC. Residues: CASTGGGAGEQYF.

This clone was seen more than once but under ten times. The chain combines TRBV28 with TRBJ2-7, with 9 bases aligning to TRBD1. The V and J ends lost 5 bases and 2 bases, in that order; junction bases with no gene match: 10. Per the germline V gene, CDR1 is MDHEN and CDR2 is SYDVKM. The CDR3 is made up of 16 amino acids. The CDR3 sequence: CASSLLPGQGPYEQYF. For the CDR3, the DNA is TGTGCCAGCAGTCTACTGCCGGGACAGGGCCCCTACGAGCAGTACTTC.

This clone came up a few times. The V and J genes are TRBV4-1 and TRBJ2-1; a possible D gene is TRBD1 (6 bases). The germline V gene has CDR1 MGHRA and CDR2 YSYEKL. V gave up 1 base and J gave up 2 bases, with 12 bases separating them. The CDR3 spans 16 residues. CDR3 DNA: TGCGCCAGCAGCCAAGCGTACAGGGATACCTACAATGAGCAGTTCTTC. Translating gives CASSQAYRDTYNEQFF.

The genes are TRBV29-1 and TRBJ2-1, with 14 bases aligning to TRBD2. The CDR3 is 14 residues long. Trimming at V came to 8 bases and at J to 6 bases, leaving 6 bases not matched to a gene. Germline V gene data show CDR1 as SQVTM and CDR2 as ANQGSEA. The CDR3 bases are TGCAGCTTTCCTGGACTAGCGGGGGGCAATGAGCAGTTCTTC. Translated, it gives CSFPGLAGGNEQFF.

V gene TRBV11-2 combines with J gene TRBJ2-7, with D tentatively TRBD1 (5 bases). Trimming pared 2 bases from V and 5 bases from J, leaving 13 bases between. CDR1 and CDR2 from the germline V gene are SGHAT and FQNNGV. CDR3 length equals 14 residues. CDR3 bases: TGTGCCAGCAGCTTATTTAAGGGGAAGGACGAGCAGTACTTC. As protein: CASSLFKGKDEQYF.

This chain joins TRBV2 and TRBJ1-5; perhaps TRBD1 as D (5 bases). CDR3 length: 13 amino acids. Germline values: CDR1 SNHLY, CDR2 FYNNEI. With 7 bases removed from V and 7 bases from J, the gap between germline ends came to 14 bases. CDR3 residues: CASKVARGQPQHF. For the CDR3, the DNA is TGTGCCAGCAAGGTGGCCCGGGGGCAGCCCCAGCATTTT.

This clone was recorded a few times. The rearrangement uses TRBV7-8 and TRBJ2-3; 7 bases are a match to TRBD1. CDR1 is SGHVS and CDR2 is FQNEAQ in the germline V gene. V shed 8 bases and J 0 bases; nucleotides not matched to a gene: 11. This CDR3 comprises 16 residues. CDR3 DNA sequence: TGTGCCAGCGGGGGCGAGGGGGCGGATAGCACAGATACGCAGTATTTT. This gives the protein CASGGEGADSTDTQYF.

The chain joins TRBV2 to TRBJ1-4; a possible D gene is TRBD1 (5 bases). The CDR3 spans 15 residues. Trimming took 1 base from V and 6 from J, leaving 12 bases between them. Germline values: CDR1 SNHLY, CDR2 FYNNEI. Written as DNA, the CDR3 is TGTGCCAGCAGTGAAGGGGCAGGGAAAGATGAAAAACTGTTTTTT. It translates to CASSEGAGKDEKLFF.

The chain links TRBV5-1 to TRBJ2-3; D might be TRBD2 (5 bases). V was cut by 5 bases and J by 0 bases, with 19 bases left in between. Germline CDR1 reads SGHRS; CDR2 reads YFSETQ. The CDR3 is 17 residues long. CDR3 residues: CASRIGLSFESTDTQYF. The CDR3 DNA reads as TGCGCCAGCAGAATCGGACTGTCGTTTGAAAGCACAGATACGCAGTATTTT.

This clone showed up just a few times. The chain combines TRBV2 with TRBJ1-1; maybe TRBD1 (5 bases). Germline-derived CDR1 and CDR2 are SNHLY and FYNNEI. V was clipped by 9 bases and J by 0 bases, with 14 bases between them. CDR3 length: 14 amino acids. CDR3: CARVRGIMNTEAFF. For the CDR3, the DNA is TGTGCCAGAGTACGGGGGATTATGAACACTGAAGCTTTCTTT.

A few counts support this clone. The chain couples TRBV7-9 to TRBJ2-3; 14 bases map to TRBD2. The CDR3 runs 16 residues. Germline loops: CDR1 SEHNR, CDR2 FQNEAQ (reference sequence). V trimming: 5 bases; J trimming: 5 bases; junction bases outside the gene matches: 6. For the CDR3, the DNA is TGTGCCAGCAGCCAGCGGACTAGCGGGGGGCGAGATACGCAGTATTTT. Protein: CASSQRTSGGRDTQYF. Looking up the rest from reference TRBV7-9 and TRBJ2-3 gives the full variable domain: DTGVSQNPRHKITKRGQNVTFRCDPISEHNRLYWYRQTLGQGPEFLTYFQNEAQLEKSRLLSDRFSAERPKGSFSTLEIQRTEQGDSAMYLCASSQRTSGGRDTQYFGPGTRLTVL.

The chain links TRBV6-6 to TRBJ1-1; TRBD1 matches 7 bases. Unmatched junction bases numbered 4, after V lost 6 bases and J lost 0 bases. This CDR3 is 14 amino acids long. From germline, CDR1 is MNHNY and CDR2 SVGAGI (reference sequence). The CDR3 DNA is TGTGCCAGCAGCATAACAGGGGTGAACACTGAAGCTTTCTTT. Its protein is CASSITGVNTEAFF.

This rearrangement joins TRBV4-1 to TRBJ2-5; D might be TRBD1 (6 bases). The end of the DNA is better explained by TRBJ2-7, so the J call may be wrong. The CDR3 contains 15 residues. The germline CDR1 and CDR2 sequences are MGHRA and YSYEKL. The CDR3 is CASSQVAGAYYEQYF. The CDR3 DNA reads as TGCGCCAGCAGCCAAGTGGCAGGGGCTTACTACGAGCAGTACTTC.

The genes are TRBV21-1 and TRBJ1-5; TRBD1 was called by the table and not checked on the DNA. TRBV21-1 is annotated as a pseudogene. The CDR3 is 14 residues long. DNA for the CDR3: TGTGCCAGCAGCAATACGTCAGGGGGTCAGCCCCAGCATTTT. Its translation: CASSNTSGGQPQHF.

This chain links TRBV7-9 with TRBJ2-5, with TRBD1 identical over 10 bases. V lost 5 bases and J lost 6; bases outside the gene matches: 6. Germline-derived CDR1 and CDR2 are SEHNR and FQNEAQ (reference sequence). This CDR3 has 14 residues. The DNA of the CDR3 is TGTGCCAGCAGCCCCGGGACAGGGGTGAAGACCCAGTACTTC. Translated: CASSPGTGVKTQYF.

The chain joins TRBV13 to TRBJ1-6, with 7 positions matching TRBD1. Germline assignment: CDR1 PRHDT and CDR2 FYEKMQ (reference sequence). The V segment lost 3 bases and the J segment 7 bases; nucleotides outside the gene matches: 0. The CDR3 loop spans 13 amino acids. CDR3 bases: TGTGCCAGCAGCTTGACAGGGAATTCACCCCTCCACTTT. Protein: CASSLTGNSPLHF.

The chain carries TRBV4-1 and TRBJ1-3; D not certain. CDR1 is MGHRA, CDR2 YSYEKL, per germline. The CDR3 covers 17 residues. The V and J ends lost 0 bases and 1 base respectively, with 13 bases between them. CDR3 DNA: TGCGCCAGCAGCCAAGAAAGGTTACGGACTTCTGGAAACACCATATATTTT. This encodes CASSQERLRTSGNTIYF.

The chain employs TRBV5-6 and TRBJ1-1; 12 bases match TRBD1. The trim removed 5 bases at V and 4 bases at J, leaving 0 bases unmatched. The CDR3 runs 13 residues. Germline V gene lookup returns CDR1 SGHDT and CDR2 YYEEEE. CDR3 amino acids: CASRGQGATEAFF. The DNA for the CDR3 is TGTGCCAGCAGGGGACAGGGGGCCACTGAAGCTTTCTTT.

Concerning this clone itself: A far larger clone is one nucleotide away, so this likely arose from a read error. The chain couples TRBV27 to TRBJ2-1, with TRBD2 as a possible D gene (7 bases). Germline V lookup: CDR1 MNHEY, CDR2 SMNVEV (reference sequence). CDR3 length: 14 amino acids. The DNA of the CDR3 is TGTGCCAGCAGCCGGGGGGCGGGATACAATGACCAGTTCTTC. Its translation: CASSRGAGYNDQFF.

V usage is TRBV2 and J usage is TRBJ1-2, with D unclear. This CDR3 is 13 amino acids long. V gave up 1 base and J gave up 4 bases, with 7 bases separating them. Germline V CDR1 and CDR2: SNHLY, FYNNEI. CDR3 protein: CASSEVEFYGYTF. In DNA, the CDR3 is TGTGCCAGCAGTGAAGTAGAGTTCTATGGCTACACCTTC.

The CDR3 is CASSPGLARYQETQYF. In nucleotides, the CDR3 is TGTGCCAGCAGCCCGGGACTAGCGAGATACCAAGAGACCCAGTACTTC. The rearrangement links TRBV9 to TRBJ2-5; 10 positions match TRBD2. Germline-derived CDR1 and CDR2 are SGDLS and YYNGEE. After removal of 4 bases from V and 0 bases from J, the junction contained 6 bases not matched to a gene. This CDR3 is built from 16 residues.

Concerning this clone: The sample carries other DNA sequences with the same CDR3. The chain has TRBV27 and TRBJ2-1, with TRBD2 matching over 9 bases. This CDR3 is 14 amino acids long. The V segment lost 8 bases and the J segment 4 bases; nucleotides outside the gene matches: 6. Germline V gene data show CDR1 as MNHEY and CDR2 as SMNVEV (reference sequence). The CDR3 region is CASGGGAGYNEQFF. DNA for the CDR3: TGTGCCAGCGGCGGGGGGGCCGGGTACAATGAGCAGTTCTTC.

In this sample, this clone turned up a few times. The chain joins TRBV18 to TRBJ2-2; no clear D. CDR3 length: 11 amino acids. CDR1 and CDR2 (germline): KGHSH, LQKENI. The V end was cut by 10 bases, the J end by 1 base, with 4 bases between. The CDR3 is CATLNTGELFF. CDR3 in DNA: TGTGCCACCTTGAACACCGGGGAGCTGTTTTTT.

V and J are TRBV27 and TRBJ1-1, with unresolved D. This CDR3 spans 13 amino acids. With 5 bases removed from V and 4 bases from J, the gap between germline ends came to 11 bases. The V gene's germline CDR1 is MNHEY and CDR2 SMNVEV (reference sequence). CDR3 sequence (DNA): TGTGCCAGCAGTCCATTTACGGGCACTGAAGCTTTCTTT. Translating gives CASSPFTGTEAFF.

This clone occurred a few times. The V gene is TRBV19, the J gene TRBJ1-1, with D perhaps TRBD1 (6 bases). The CDR3 loop spans 13 amino acids. V was cut by 3 bases and J by 7 bases, with 12 bases left in between. Germline CDR1 is LNHDA and CDR2 is SQIVND (reference sequence). The CDR3 reads CASSIGGAGEAFF. In DNA, the CDR3 is TGTGCCAGTAGTATCGGGGGGGCTGGTGAAGCTTTCTTT.

V is TRBV9 and J is TRBJ2-1; 9 positions match TRBD1. V gave up 2 bases and J gave up 8 bases; unmatched junction bases: 5. The CDR3 contains 14 residues. Germline CDR1 SGDLS, CDR2 YYNGEE. CDR3 sequence: CASSVGQGSDEQFF. CDR3 bases: TGTGCCAGCAGCGTTGGACAGGGGTCCGATGAGCAGTTCTTC.

The genes are TRBV7-9 and TRBJ1-1; tentatively, D is TRBD1 (6 bases). CDR1 SEHNR and CDR2 FQNEAQ come from the germline V gene (reference sequence). CDR3 length: 15 residues. V lost 1 base to trimming and J lost 8 bases, with 17 bases between them. This CDR3 reads CASSLGGHTEREAFF. CDR3 nucleotides: TGTGCCAGCAGCTTAGGGGGGCACACGGAGCGGGAAGCTTTCTTT.

The CDR3 coding sequence is TGTGCCAGCAGTCATATAGCGGGGGGGTTAGAGACCCAGTACTTC. This gives the protein CASSHIAGGLETQYF. The chain combines TRBV27 with TRBJ2-5, with 11 nucleotides matching TRBD2. Germline V lookup: CDR1 MNHEY, CDR2 SMNVEV (reference sequence). Trimming removed 5 bases from V and 4 bases from J; junction bases left unmatched: 6. The CDR3 has 15 amino acids.